The entry below gives a single T cell receptor beta chain sequence along with its context. The data derive from a study of Graves' ophthalmopathy and Graves' hyperthyroidism. RNA transcripts provided the template for amplifying TCR beta CDR3 regions. RT-PCR in the first round used HTBI primers; a second-round multiplex PCR followed. TCRdb ran MiXCR on the multiplex PCR reads and lists one entry per CDR3 protein. This table holds almost 750,000 distinct CDR3 sequences, approximately 40% found once. Sequenced sample: peripheral blood. The sequence was collected from an adult man with Graves' ophthalmopathy.

The CDR3 DNA reads as TGTGCCACCAGGAGGAAAGGGGGACAATCGTATGAAAAACTGTTTTTT. Translating gives CATRRKGGQSYEKLFF. The chain uses TRBV15 and TRBJ1-4; tentative D call: TRBD1 (6 bases). The germline gives CDR1 LNHNV, CDR2 YYDKDF (reference sequence). Trimming took 6 bases from V and 6 from J, leaving 20 bases between them. The CDR3 consists of 16 residues.